The subject of this entry is one T cell receptor beta chain. The specificity of this receptor is unknown. No qualities accompany the bases; no much larger clone lies one base away. Collaborating institutions collected whole blood in K2EDTA tubes following their own protocols. For TCRbeta analysis, collaborators shipped samples in one of three forms: frozen whole blood, isolated PBMCs, or DNA extracted from either of those sample types. This sample was taken from a study of blood T cell repertoires in COVID-19 (dated by TCRdb to between 2020 and 2021). With respect to the entire study: Collaborator samples came from the United States, Italy and Spain and covered acute and convalescent phases of COVID-19. The prospective study material was composed of cDNA or gDNA derived from T cells, B-cell-depleted T cells, or PBMCs. The dataset comprised deeply sampled blood TCRbeta repertoires from subjects exposed to, actively infected with, or recovered from COVID-19. The repertoires were released in a freely available public database meant as a resource for research on the immune response to SARS-CoV-2. Samples were obtained from the ongoing ImmuneRACE study (first 160 participants) and from 950 to 1,500 subjects provided by 6 global collaborators. Nearly every sample came with metadata listing a de-identified subject ID, COVID-19 status, age in years and sex. Where HLA class I and class II types were available, the types were taken from metadata supplied by the sample provider, not from assay-based typing.

Beyond this particular receptor, the publication reports: The quantity of clinical and demographic metadata differed by source and by participant and was supplied without curation.

CDR1 and CDR2 are read off the germline V gene (reference sequence) as SEHNR and FQNEAQ. The junction carries 13 bases between V and J, which are trimmed by 5 bases and 11 bases respectively. The CDR3 runs 12 residues from the cysteine to the phenylalanine. The retained sequence is limited to the CDR3, 36 bases, with the frame set at the first base. The immunoSEQ Assay, a bias-controlled multiplex PCR, was used to amplify TCRbeta CDR3 regions from genomic DNA. The paper's processing steps were these. Within the assay, amplification of reference gene primers was used to estimate how many nucleated cells each sample contained. To quantify the absolute abundance of each unique TCRbeta CDR3 rearrangement, sequence reads were collapsed and filtered. For each sample, productive Simpson clonality was calculated as the square root of Simpson's diversity index across productive rearrangements. TCRdb holds this immuneACCESS table with in-frame rearrangements only. Some clones are missing; in checked studies, unresolved V genes explain under half, and the rest has no known cause. From that table come the V and J calls and clone size; the DNA was used to work out D and trimming. The sample contains around 260,000 clones, approximately 86% of them found a single time. The ten largest account for approximately 4% of the sample.

The origin of this receptor is a man aged 18 to 30 with active or convalescent COVID-19. The V gene is TRBV7-9 and the J gene is TRBJ1-5; the D gene lacks a confident call. Sequenced: peripheral blood. The bases are TGTGCCAGCAGCGTGGCGGGCCGGGCCCAGCATTTT. Its product reads: CASSVAGRAQHF.